The TCR beta chain described here comes from a study of CD8+ T cells in alopecia areata (dated by TCRdb to 2017 to 2018). With regard to the full study: Treated patients were enrolled in an open-label pilot trial of oral tofacitinib, 5 to 10 mg twice daily, for moderate-to-severe alopecia areata. Patients stayed on tofacitinib for 6 to 18 months and then had 6 months of follow-up off drug so that delayed response and recurrence could be assessed. In treated patients, disease severity was measured using the SALT score, which gives the percentage of scalp surface area affected. To study T cell clonal expansion in alopecia areata, the researchers applied high-throughput TCRbeta sequencing to both the C3H/HeJ mouse model and human patients. Scalp tissue and sorted CD4+ and CD8+ peripheral blood T cells from patchy and totalis/universalis alopecia areata patients and from healthy controls were covered by human TCRbeta sequencing. Patients on tofacitinib were biopsied at baseline and after 4 and 24 weeks of treatment, and several of the patients also had a later scalp biopsy. Clonality in the scalp was compared among normal scalp (n=4), patchy alopecia areata scalp (n=8), and alopecia totalis/universalis scalp (n=8). RNA was obtained with the PAXgene miRNA kit for fixed scalp, the miRNeasy kit for PBMCs, and the RNeasy kit for mouse skin. TCRbeta CDR3 regions were amplified by immunoSEQ multiplex PCR with 35 Vbeta forward and 13 Jbeta reverse primers. Results and caveats for the whole study, not just this receptor: Resident alphabeta T cells in normal human skin are also sequenced, complicating scalp TCR repertoire analysis, unlike mouse skin dominated by gammadelta T cells. Because the treated cohort was small and had just a single nonresponder, larger studies are needed to establish links between baseline CD8+ expansion and response. Many expanded lesional clones were found to persist in scalp and blood during tofacitinib treatment, and relapse after treatment cessation may be partly explained by this persistence. With tofacitinib, both scalp clonality and the number of expanded CD8+ clones among the top 100 scalp clones went down significantly. Shared TCR sequences between patients were less evident than in mice, which may be partly attributable to HLA diversity in the patient population. Higher clonality and more expanded CD8+ clones were observed in lesional scalp than in normal scalp, particularly in alopecia totalis/universalis, a finding suggestive of antigenic drive.

Details on this clone: The clone's antigen remains unknown. It has no much larger one-base neighbor in the sample; base qualities were not kept.

For CDR1 and CDR2, the germline V gene lists SGHTA and FQGNSA. V gives up 5 bases and J gives up 12 bases, and the segment between their germline ends measures 16 bases. The CDR3 covers 13 residues, taking in both the cysteine and the phenylalanine. CDR3 DNA only is kept here, 39 bases in frame from base 1. The time point label for this specimen denotes: 24 weeks on oral tofacitinib. The meaning of the sample's treatment or condition label: oral pan-JAK inhibitor, 5-10 mg twice daily. From alopecia areata patients, peripheral blood was collected along with lesional scalp punch biopsies. PBMCs were isolated by density centrifugation and stained for CD3, CD4 and CD8, and CD4+ and CD8+ T cells were sorted on a FACSAria. Receptor libraries were prepared by the immunoSEQ multiplex PCR assay. RNA was extracted from all samples and reverse transcribed into cDNA, which served as template for TCR sequencing. First-strand cDNA was synthesized with SuperScript III using a 2:1 mix of oligo-dT and random hexamers. A synthetic immune receptor repertoire was used to assess amplification bias, and residual bias was removed computationally. On the study's bioinformatics: Raw reads were preprocessed to remove errors, and CDR3 was defined by IMGT conventions from the conserved cysteine to phenylalanine. To get clonality, Shannon entropy was normalized by log2 of the number of productive unique TCRs and the result was subtracted from 1. CD4 or CD8 identity of scalp clones was inferred by cross-referencing scalp TCRbeta sequences with sorted blood CD4 and CD8 repertoires. TCRdb holds this immuneACCESS table with in-frame rearrangements only. Some clones are missing; in checked studies, unresolved V genes explain under half, and the rest has no known cause. For V, J and clone size, that table is used; D and trimming come from the DNA. Present in this sample are some 95,000 clones, 44% of which were seen just once. Around 18% of the sample lies in the top ten.

Rearrangement joined TRBV7-2 to TRBJ1-4, with the D gene not confidently named. The source of this sequence is a human donor with alopecia areata. Sequencing was performed on CD8+ T cells sorted from blood, taken at week 24, from a patient treated with tofacitinib. The nucleotide sequence reads TGTGCCAGCAGCCCAGTTGACGGGCTTGAACTGTTTTTT. This is translated as CASSPVDGLELFF.